Shown below are 13 T cell receptor beta chains from a single sample sequenced in a study of T cell repertoires in cytomegalovirus infection. One entry per CDR3 protein, called by TCRdb with MiXCR from the reads. Of tens of thousands of distinct CDR3 sequences listed, under 30% are singletons. Antigens for these TCRs are unknown. Sequenced here: CD8+ T cells from cultured PBMCs, sampled from culture after CMV antigen stimulation. All receptors derive from a human donor in good health (CMV status not recorded). Some clones in this sample may be carry-over from other donors' samples.

This sequence joins TRBV4-2 and TRBJ2-2, with 7 bases lining up with TRBD1. Trimming at V came to 1 base and at J to 2 bases, leaving 1 base not matched to a gene. There are 15 residues in the CDR3. Germline values: CDR1 LGHNA, CDR2 YNFKEQ. As DNA, the CDR3 is TGTGCCAGCAGCCAAGTAGGGGGCAACACCGGGGAGCTGTTTTTT. Translation: CASSQVGGNTGELFF.

V is TRBV27 and J is TRBJ2-1, with 7 bases fitting TRBD1. CDR3 length: 17 residues. With V trimmed by 0 bases and J by 3 bases, 8 bases remained unmatched. In germline, CDR1 is MNHEY, CDR2 SMNVEV (reference sequence). The DNA of the CDR3 is TGTGCCAGCAGTTTATCAGCAGGGGGTTTTGGCTACAATGAGCAGTTCTTC. This translates into CASSLSAGGFGYNEQFF.

V gene TRBV27 combines with J gene TRBJ1-3; TRBD1 is a possible D gene (5 bases). CDR3 length equals 16 residues. Germline CDR1 is MNHEY and CDR2 is SMNVEV (reference sequence). The V end was cut by 4 bases, the J end by 14 bases, with 27 bases between. The CDR3 DNA follows: TGTGCCAGCAGTTCCAGGGCTTCGAGTCAAGGAGGGGTTCTATATTTT. This codes for CASSSRASSQGGVLYF.

This clonotype has a count of ten or more. V usage is TRBV7-6 and J usage is TRBJ1-3; D remains unclear. This CDR3 has 16 residues. Germline CDR1 is SGHVS and CDR2 is FNYEAQ. The V gene lost 1 base and the J gene lost 0 bases, with 10 bases spanning the gap. The CDR3 DNA reads as TGTGCCAGCAGCTTAGATCCGGAGAGCTCTGGAAACACCATATATTTT. Residues: CASSLDPESSGNTIYF.

The chain recombines TRBV27 with TRBJ1-4; 7 positions agree with TRBD1. In germline, CDR1 is MNHEY, CDR2 SMNVEV (reference sequence). This CDR3 contains 13 residues. The V and J ends lost 5 bases and 5 bases, in that order; junction bases with no gene match: 2. CDR3 DNA sequence: TGTGCCAGCAGTGGGGACAGCAATGAAAAACTGTTTTTT. Protein product: CASSGDSNEKLFF.

This clonotype was found many times. This rearrangement joins TRBV2 to TRBJ1-5; no definite D call. The germline V gene has CDR1 SNHLY and CDR2 FYNNEI. V was clipped by 2 bases and J by 2 bases, with 7 bases between them. The CDR3 runs to 14 residues. The CDR3 loop is CASSEQWGNQPQHF. The DNA of the CDR3 is TGTGCCAGCAGTGAACAGTGGGGCAATCAGCCCCAGCATTTT.

In this sample, this clonotype turned up a few times. V usage is TRBV20-1 and J usage is TRBJ2-7; 9 bases agree with TRBD2. Trimming removed 0 bases from V and 2 bases from J; junction bases left unmatched: 5. The CDR3 consists of 15 residues. CDR1 and CDR2 (germline): DFQATT, SNEGSKA (reference sequence). In DNA, the CDR3 is TGCAGTGCTAGAGATTGGTCTAGCGGGACCTACGAGCAGTACTTC. It encodes CSARDWSSGTYEQYF.

The V and J genes are TRBV5-6 and TRBJ2-7; TRBD1 agrees at 9 bases. V shed 4 bases, J shed 5 bases, and the junction held 13 bases outside the gene matches. This CDR3 is 16 amino acids long. Looked up from germline, CDR1 is SGHDT and CDR2 is YYEEEE. DNA for the CDR3: TGTGCCAGCAGCAGGTCTTCACCGGGACAGGGAAACGAGCAGTACTTC. This sequence encodes CASSRSSPGQGNEQYF.

This clonotype was recorded a few times. The chain links TRBV7-9 to TRBJ2-7; a possible D gene is TRBD1 (5 bases). Germline V lookup: CDR1 SEHNR, CDR2 FQNEAQ (reference sequence). The CDR3 covers 16 residues. Trimming pared 0 bases from V and 3 bases from J, leaving 15 bases between. The CDR3 here is CASSLAGEVQVYEQYF. DNA of the CDR3: TGTGCCAGCAGCTTAGCGGGTGAGGTACAGGTCTACGAGCAGTACTTC.

This clonotype has a count of ten or more. This chain's CDR3 is CASTDPGQTEAFF. The CDR3 DNA is TGTGCCAGCACCGATCCGGGACAAACTGAAGCTTTCTTT. This chain connects TRBV7-2 to TRBJ1-1, with D maybe TRBD1 (6 bases). Germline CDR1 is SGHTA and CDR2 is FQGNSA. V was clipped by 7 bases and J by 5 bases, with 14 bases between them. The CDR3 has 13 residues.

This chain connects TRBV12-3 or TRBV12-4 to TRBJ2-7; TRBD2 is a possible D gene (6 bases). The CDR3 runs 14 residues. The V and J ends lost 5 bases and 0 bases respectively, with 11 bases between them. The CDR3 sequence is CASSLTSSSYEQYF. The CDR3 DNA reads as TGTGCCAGCAGTCTTACTAGCTCCTCCTACGAGCAGTACTTC.

About this clonotype: A much larger clone lies a single base off, so this may be a read error. V is TRBV27 and J is TRBJ1-5; TRBD1 might be the D (6 bases). This CDR3 spans 14 amino acids. Germline V gives CDR1 MNHEY, CDR2 SMNVEV (reference sequence). V was trimmed by 5 bases and J by 6 bases, leaving 14 bases between them. The CDR3 region has the DNA TGTGCCAGCAGTCGCCAGGAGGGGGTTCAGCCCCAGCATTTT. Protein: CASSRQEGVQPQHF.

This clonotype was seen only a few times. CDR3: CASSIPGIGGGNTIYF. The CDR3, as DNA: TGTGCCAGTAGTATACCGGGGATCGGCGGTGGAAACACCATATATTTT. The rearrangement links TRBV19 to TRBJ1-3; D not certain. Trimming shortened V by 2 bases and J by 3 bases, and 14 bases separated the two germline ends. Germline V gene data show CDR1 as LNHDA and CDR2 as SQIVND (reference sequence). CDR3 length equals 16 residues.